This TCR beta chain was captured by sequencing in a study of OX40 agonist ivuxolimab in advanced cancers. Study information: All patients had ivuxolimab intravenously every 2 weeks at 0.01 to 10 mg/kg. Mean age around 64 years, range 23 to 79; 82.7% male.

It was autoimmune disease history or systemic immunosuppression that excluded patients. Sequencing was performed with immunoSEQ multiplex PCR; in TCRdb, only in-frame clones are kept and a portion is missing. Found here are tens of thousands of clones, about 90% of them singletons; the top ten hold approximately 3%. V dropped 5 bases and J dropped 5; count of bases not matched to a gene: 12. The CDR3 has 16 amino acids. The germline V gene has CDR1 GTSNPN and CDR2 SVGIG (reference sequence). This sample comprised CD4+ or CD8+ T cells sorted from blood, obtained in a trial of the OX40 agonist ivuxolimab. V usage is TRBV30 and J usage is TRBJ2-3; the match to TRBD1 covers 11 bases. This sequence originates from an adult with an advanced solid tumor such as melanoma, head and neck, liver or kidney cancer. The CDR3 DNA is TGTGCCTGGGCCCCCCGGACAGGGGGCCGCGGAGATACGCAGTATTTT. Residues: CAWAPRTGGRGDTQYF.